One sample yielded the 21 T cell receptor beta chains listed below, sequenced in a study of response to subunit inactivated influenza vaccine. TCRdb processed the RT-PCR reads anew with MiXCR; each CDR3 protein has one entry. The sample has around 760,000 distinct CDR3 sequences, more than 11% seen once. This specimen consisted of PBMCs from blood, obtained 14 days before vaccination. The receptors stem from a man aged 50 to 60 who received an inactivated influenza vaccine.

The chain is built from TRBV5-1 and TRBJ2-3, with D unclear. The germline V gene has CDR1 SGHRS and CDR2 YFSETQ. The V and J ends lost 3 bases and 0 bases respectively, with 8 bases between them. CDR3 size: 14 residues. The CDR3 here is CASSSGFSTDTQYF. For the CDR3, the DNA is TGCGCCAGCAGCTCCGGGTTCAGCACAGATACGCAGTATTTT.

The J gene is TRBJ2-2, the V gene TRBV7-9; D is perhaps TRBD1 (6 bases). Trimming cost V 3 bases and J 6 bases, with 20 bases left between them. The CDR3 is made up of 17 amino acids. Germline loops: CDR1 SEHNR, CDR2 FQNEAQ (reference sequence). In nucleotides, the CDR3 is TGTGCCAGCAGCTTCCCTAGGGCCAGGGGCGTCTCCGGGGAGCTGTTTTTT. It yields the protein CASSFPRARGVSGELFF.

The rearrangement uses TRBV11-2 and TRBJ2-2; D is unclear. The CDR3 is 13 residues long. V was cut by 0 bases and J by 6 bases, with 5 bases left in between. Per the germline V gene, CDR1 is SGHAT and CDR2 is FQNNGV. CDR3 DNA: TGTGCCAGCAGCTTAGAGAGTGCCGGGGAGCTGTTTTTT. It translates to CASSLESAGELFF.

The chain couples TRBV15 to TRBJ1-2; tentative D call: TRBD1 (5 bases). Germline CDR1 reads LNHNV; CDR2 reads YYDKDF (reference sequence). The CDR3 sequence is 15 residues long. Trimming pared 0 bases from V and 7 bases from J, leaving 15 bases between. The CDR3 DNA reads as TGTGCCACCAGCAGAGAAAGGGGCCCTACGGGTGGCTACACCTTC. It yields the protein CATSRERGPTGGYTF.

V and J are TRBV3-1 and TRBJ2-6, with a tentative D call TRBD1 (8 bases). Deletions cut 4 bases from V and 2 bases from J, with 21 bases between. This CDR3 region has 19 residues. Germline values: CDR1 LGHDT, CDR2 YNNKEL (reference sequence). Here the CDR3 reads CASSPQVRTGRAGANVLTF. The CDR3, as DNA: TGTGCCAGCAGCCCCCAAGTCCGGACAGGGAGGGCTGGGGCCAACGTCCTGACTTTC.

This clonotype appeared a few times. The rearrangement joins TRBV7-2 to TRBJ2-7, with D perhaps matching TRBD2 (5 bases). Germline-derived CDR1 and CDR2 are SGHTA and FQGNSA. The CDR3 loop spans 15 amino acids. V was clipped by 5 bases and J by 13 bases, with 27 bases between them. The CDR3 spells CASSPNAVVVEASYF. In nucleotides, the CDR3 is TGTGCCAGCAGCCCTAATGCCGTGGTTGTGGAGGCGAGTTACTTC.

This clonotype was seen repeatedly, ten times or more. The CDR3, as DNA: TGTGCCAGCAGCTTAGTCAGTGCAAACACCGGGGAGCTGTTTTTT. It yields the protein CASSLVSANTGELFF. The rearrangement uses TRBV7-2 and TRBJ2-2; D not resolved. CDR3 length equals 15 residues. Looked up from germline, CDR1 is SGHTA and CDR2 is FQGNSA. V lost 1 base, J lost 2 bases, and 8 bases lay in between. Full variable domain (remainder filled in from reference TRBV7-2 and TRBJ2-2): GAGVSQSPSNKVTEKGKDVELRCDPISGHTALYWYRQSLGQGLEFLIYFQGNSAPDKSGLPSDRFSAERTGGSVSTLTIQRTQQEDSAVYLCASSLVSANTGELFFGEGSRLTVL.

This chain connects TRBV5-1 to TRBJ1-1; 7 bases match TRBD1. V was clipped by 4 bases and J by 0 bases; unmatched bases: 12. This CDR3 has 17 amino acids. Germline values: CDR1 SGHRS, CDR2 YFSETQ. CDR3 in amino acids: CASSIHWTGTMNTEAFF. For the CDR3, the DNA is TGCGCCAGCAGCATTCATTGGACAGGTACAATGAACACTGAAGCTTTCTTT.

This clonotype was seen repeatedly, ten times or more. The CDR3 sequence: CASSQADVFLWDEQFF. The CDR3 DNA reads TGCGCCAGCAGCCAAGCGGACGTCTTCCTATGGGATGAGCAGTTCTTC. V gene TRBV4-1 combines with J gene TRBJ2-1; D is unresolved. From germline, CDR1 is MGHRA and CDR2 YSYEKL. V was shortened by 1 base and J by 8 bases, with 18 bases between the two germline ends. The CDR3 totals 16 residues.

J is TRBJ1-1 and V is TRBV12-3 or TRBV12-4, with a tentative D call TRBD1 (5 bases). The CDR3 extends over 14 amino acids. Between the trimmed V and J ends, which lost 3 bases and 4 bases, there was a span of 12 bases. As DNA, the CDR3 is TGTGCCAGCAGTTTTCGGGGCTTGGGCACTGAAGCTTTCTTT. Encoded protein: CASSFRGLGTEAFF.

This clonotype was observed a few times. The CDR3 coding sequence is TGCAGTGCTAGAGATCCCAAACAGGGGGCAGATCAGCCCCAGCATTTT. Translated: CSARDPKQGADQPQHF. The V and J genes are TRBV20-1 and TRBJ1-5; 9 nucleotides line up with TRBD1. V dropped 0 bases and J dropped 5; count of bases not matched to a gene: 8. The CDR3 consists of 16 residues. Germline lookup yields CDR1 DFQATT and CDR2 SNEGSKA (reference sequence).

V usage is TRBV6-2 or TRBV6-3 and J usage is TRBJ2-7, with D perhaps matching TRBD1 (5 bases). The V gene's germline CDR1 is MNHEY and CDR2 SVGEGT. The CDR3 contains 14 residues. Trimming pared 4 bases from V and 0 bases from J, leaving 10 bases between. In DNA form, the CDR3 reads TGTGCCAGCAGTTCCGACAGTTACTCCTACGAGCAGTACTTC. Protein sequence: CASSSDSYSYEQYF.

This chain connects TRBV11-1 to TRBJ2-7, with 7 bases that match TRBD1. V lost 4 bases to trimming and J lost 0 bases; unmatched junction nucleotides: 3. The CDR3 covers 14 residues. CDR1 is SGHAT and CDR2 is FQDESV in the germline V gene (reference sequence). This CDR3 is CASSSYRGSYEQYF. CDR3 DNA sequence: TGTGCCAGCAGCTCCTACAGGGGCTCCTACGAGCAGTACTTC.

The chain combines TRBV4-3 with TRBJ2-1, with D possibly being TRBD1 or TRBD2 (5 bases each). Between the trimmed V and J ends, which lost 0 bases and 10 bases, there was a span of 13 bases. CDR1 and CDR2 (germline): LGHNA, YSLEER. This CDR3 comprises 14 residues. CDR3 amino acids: CASSQERDHGEQFF. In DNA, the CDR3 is TGCGCCAGCAGCCAAGAAAGGGACCATGGGGAGCAGTTCTTC.

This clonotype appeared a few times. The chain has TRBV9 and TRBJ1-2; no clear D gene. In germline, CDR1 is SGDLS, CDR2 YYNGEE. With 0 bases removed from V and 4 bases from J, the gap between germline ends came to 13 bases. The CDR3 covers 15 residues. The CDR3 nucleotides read TGTGCCAGCAGCGTAGACGGAGGGTGGATCTATGGCTACACCTTC. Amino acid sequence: CASSVDGGWIYGYTF. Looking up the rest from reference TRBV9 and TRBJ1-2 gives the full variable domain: DSGVTQTPKHLITATGQRVTLRCSPRSGDLSVYWYQQSLDQGLQFLIQYYNGEERAKGNILERFSAQQFPDLHSELNLSSLELGDSALYFCASSVDGGWIYGYTFGSGTRLTVV.

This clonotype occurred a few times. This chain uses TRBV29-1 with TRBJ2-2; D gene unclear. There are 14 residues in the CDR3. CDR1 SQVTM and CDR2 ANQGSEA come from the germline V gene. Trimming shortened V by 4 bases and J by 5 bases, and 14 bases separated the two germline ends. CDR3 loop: CSVVPSRNTGELFF. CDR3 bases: TGCAGCGTTGTCCCTTCTAGAAATACCGGGGAGCTGTTTTTT.

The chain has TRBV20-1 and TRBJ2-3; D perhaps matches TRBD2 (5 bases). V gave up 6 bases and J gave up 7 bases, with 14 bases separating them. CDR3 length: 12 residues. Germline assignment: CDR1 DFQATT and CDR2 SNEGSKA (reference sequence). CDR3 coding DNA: TGCAGTGCAAGGGAAAGCGGATATACGCAGTATTTT. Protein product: CSARESGYTQYF.

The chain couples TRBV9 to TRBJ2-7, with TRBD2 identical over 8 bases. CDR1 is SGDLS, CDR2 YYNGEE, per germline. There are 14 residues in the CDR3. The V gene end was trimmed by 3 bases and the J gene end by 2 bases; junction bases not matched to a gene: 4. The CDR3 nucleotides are TGTGCCAGCAGCGCAATAGCGGGACCCTACGAGCAGTACTTC. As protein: CASSAIAGPYEQYF.

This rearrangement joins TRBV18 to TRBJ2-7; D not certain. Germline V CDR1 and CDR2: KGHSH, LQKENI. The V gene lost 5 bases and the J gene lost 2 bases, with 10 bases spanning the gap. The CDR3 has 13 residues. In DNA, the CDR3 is TGTGCCAGCTCATCCTCAGTTCCCTACGAGCAGTACTTC. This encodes CASSSSVPYEQYF.

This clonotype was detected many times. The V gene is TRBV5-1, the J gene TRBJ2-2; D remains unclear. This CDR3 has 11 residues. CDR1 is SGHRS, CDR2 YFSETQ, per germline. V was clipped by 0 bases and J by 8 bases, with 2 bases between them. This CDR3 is CASSLEGELFF. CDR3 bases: TGCGCCAGCAGCTTGGAAGGGGAGCTGTTTTTT.

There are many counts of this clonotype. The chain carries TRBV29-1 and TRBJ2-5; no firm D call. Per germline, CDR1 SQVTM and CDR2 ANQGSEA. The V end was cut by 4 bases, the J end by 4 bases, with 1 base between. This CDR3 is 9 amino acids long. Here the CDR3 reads CSVGETQYF. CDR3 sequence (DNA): TGCAGCGTTGGAGAGACCCAGTACTTC.